This TCR beta chain was captured by sequencing in a study of CD8 T cells in ankylosing spondylitis. Study results and limitations: Significant enrichment of disease-linked clones was reported in matched ankylosing spondylitis synovial fluid. A motif in TCR beta, a set of fewer than ten highly homologous variants, appeared characteristic of ankylosing spondylitis blood. Past studies reported some motif variants in reactive arthritis synovial fluid and blood.

TCRdb re-derived calls from the 5' RACE reads in MiXCR, one entry per CDR3 protein. Here the sample spans around 390,000 distinct CDR3 sequences, 20% to 25% being singletons. The V gene lost 0 bases and the J gene lost 4 bases, with 16 bases spanning the gap. This CDR3 is built from 16 residues. Germline V gene sequence: CDR1 SGHRS, CDR2 YFSETQ. Note on this clonotype: What it recognizes is unknown.

The chain carries TRBV5-1 and TRBJ2-5; TRBD2 might be the D (5 bases). The receptor's source is a male donor with ankylosing spondylitis. The sequenced sample consisted of blood, either unsorted or a sorted T cell fraction (not recorded which). CDR3 sequence: CASSLALANRRETQYF. DNA of the CDR3: TGCGCCAGCAGCTTGGCGCTAGCCAACCGACGAGAGACCCAGTACTTC.